This T cell receptor (beta chain) originates from a study of T cell responses to AZD1222 COVID-19 vaccine. General study results and limits: Spike-specific TCR breadth and depth both grew after two AZD1222 doses.

This clone was seen only a few times. Antigen unknown. The table came from immunoSEQ multiplex PCR; TCRdb's copy has only in-frame clones and leaves some out. The table shows tens of thousands of clones, with 70% to 90% occurring only once. The receptor was isolated from an adult who received the AZD1222 COVID-19 vaccine. The sequenced sample was peripheral blood, obtained 28 days after the second AZD1222 dose.

Here the CDR3 DNA reads TGTGCCAGCAGCTTAGAGCCAGGGGGTTCCTACGAGCAGTACTTC. The encoded protein is CASSLEPGGSYEQYF. The V gene is TRBV7-3, the J gene TRBJ2-7, with TRBD1 matching 7 bases. The CDR3 is made up of 15 amino acids. Germline V gives CDR1 SGHTA, CDR2 FQGTGA. The J segment lost 1 base and the V segment lost 2 bases, leaving 5 bases of the junction unmatched. Using reference TRBV7-3 and TRBJ2-7 for the parts outside the CDR3, the full variable domain is GAGVSQTPSNKVTEKGKYVELRCDPISGHTALYWYRQSLGQGPEFLIYFQGTGAADDSGLPNDRFFAVRPEGSVSTLKIQRTERGDSAVYLCASSLEPGGSYEQYFGPGTRLTVT.